These T cell receptor beta chains were read from a single sample in a study of T cell responses to AZD1222 COVID-19 vaccine. TCRdb keeps only in-frame clones here, not all; method: immunoSEQ multiplex PCR. This table holds roughly 120,000 clones, 75% to 90% found once. The sequencing here drew on peripheral blood, taken 28 days after the second AZD1222 dose. The origin of the receptors is an adult who received the AZD1222 COVID-19 vaccine. CDR3s include the opening cysteine and the closing phenylalanine or tryptophan. Each record gives: J gene, clone size, V gene, CDR3 length, D gene, CDR3 DNA, CDR3 protein. D genes are given only for firm matches. Size is stated for part of the rows, as once, few or many counts, or as a class when the clone is expanded.

TRBJ1-5,.,TRBV6-2/TRBV6-3,14,.,TGTGCCAGCAGCTATCTTGGGGGAGGACAGCCCCAGCATTTT,CASSYLGGGQPQHF
TRBJ1-2,.,TRBV3-1/TRBV3-2,12,.,TGTGCCAGCAGCCAATTGGGCAGGGGAACGCACTTC,CASSQLGRGTHF
TRBJ2-7,.,TRBV6-5,15,TRBD1,TGTGCCAGCAGCAACCGGGACAGGGGATCCTACGAGCAGTACTTC,CASSNRDRGSYEQYF
TRBJ2-7,.,TRBV5-1,15,TRBD1,TGCGCCAGCAGCTTGGGACAGGGAAGGTTCTACGAGCAGTACTTC,CASSLGQGRFYEQYF
TRBJ2-3,.,TRBV18,16,TRBD1,TGTGCCAGCTCACCACGCTTGACAGGGGGTTCAGATACGCAGTATTTT,CASSPRLTGGSDTQYF
TRBJ2-7,.,TRBV6-5,11,.,TGTGCCAGCCCTCGGGGAGTCGAGCAGTACTTC,CASPRGVEQYF
TRBJ2-3,.,TRBV6-5,14,.,TGTGCCAGCAGTTACTATGGGGAACCAGATACGCAGTATTTT,CASSYYGEPDTQYF
TRBJ2-5,.,TRBV3-1/TRBV3-2,17,TRBD2,TGTGCCAGCAGCCAAGATACCGGCGGGGGGGCTCACGAGACCCAGTACTTC,CASSQDTGGGAHETQYF
TRBJ2-1,.,TRBV5-1,14,.,TGCGCCAGCAGCTCCGGAGACCCGTACAATGAGCAGTTCTTC,CASSSGDPYNEQFF
TRBJ2-7,.,TRBV9,15,TRBD2,TGTGCCAGCAGCGCGGGACTAGCGGCGAGCTACGAGCAGTACTTC,CASSAGLAASYEQYF
TRBJ2-7,.,TRBV6-2/TRBV6-3,11,.,TGTGCCAGCAGTTTAACCCGGGAGCAGTACTTC,CASSLTREQYF
TRBJ2-6,.,TRBV18,17,TRBD1,TGTGCCAGCTCACCACAGACAGGGAGCTCTGGGGCCAACGTCCTGACTTTC,CASSPQTGSSGANVLTF
TRBJ2-7,once,TRBV5-6,15,TRBD1,TGTGCCAGCGGCACGCCGGGACAGACGTCCTACGAGCAGTACTTC,CASGTPGQTSYEQYF
TRBJ1-1,.,TRBV3-1/TRBV3-2,12,.,TGTGCCAGCAGCCTTGTAGGCACTGAAGCTTTCTTT,CASSLVGTEAFF
TRBJ1-1,.,TRBV6-5,15,TRBD1,TGTGCCAGCAGTACCCAGGACAGGGGCAACACTGAAGCTTTCTTT,CASSTQDRGNTEAFF
TRBJ2-7,.,TRBV5-1,16,TRBD1,TGCGCCAGCAGCGAGGCCCCCATAACAGGGGGTTACGAGCAGTACTTC,CASSEAPITGGYEQYF
TRBJ1-4,.,TRBV7-9,16,.,TGTGCCAGCAGCTTAGCGGTATCCTACTTTAATGAAAAACTGTTTTTT,CASSLAVSYFNEKLFF
TRBJ2-3,once,TRBV3-1/TRBV3-2,17,.,TGTGCCAGCAGCCAAGATTGGGGGGGCGGGGCTACAGATACGCAGTATTTT,CASSQDWGGGATDTQYF
TRBJ2-5,.,TRBV13,14,.,TGTGCCAGCAGCTTGGGACTTGCCCAAGAGACCCAGTACTTC,CASSLGLAQETQYF
TRBJ2-5,.,TRBV9,14,TRBD2,TGTGCCAGCAGTACCGGGGGGGGACAAGAGACCCAGTACTTC,CASSTGGGQETQYF
TRBJ2-2,.,TRBV19,15,TRBD2,TGTGCCAGTACCCCCAGCGGGGGAGGCACCGGGGAGCTGTTTTTT,CASTPSGGGTGELFF
TRBJ2-5,.,TRBV7-3,15,TRBD2,TGTGCCAGCAGCCTCGGGACTAGCGGGGTCGAGACCCAGTACTTC,CASSLGTSGVETQYF
TRBJ2-1,once,TRBV9,14,.,TGTGCCAGCAGCCCCTGGACGGTTTACAATGAGCAGTTCTTC,CASSPWTVYNEQFF
TRBJ2-7,.,TRBV11-2,15,TRBD1,TGTGCCAGCAGCTTCTCCGGGACAGGGGGTTACGAGCAGTACTTC,CASSFSGTGGYEQYF
TRBJ2-1,.,TRBV13,16,TRBD2,TGTGCCAGCAGCCCCAGTTCCGGGAGGGCCCACAATGAGCAGTTCTTC,CASSPSSGRAHNEQFF
TRBJ1-3,.,TRBV18,14,.,TGTGCCAGCTCACCACAGGAGTCTGGAAACACCATATATTTT,CASSPQESGNTIYF
TRBJ2-7,.,TRBV10-1,15,TRBD2,TGCGCCAGCCCAATTAGCGGGGGGCCCCACTACGAGCAGTACTTC,CASPISGGPHYEQYF
TRBJ1-1,.,TRBV27,13,.,TGTGCCAGCAGTCAGCCCATGAACACTGAAGCTTTCTTT,CASSQPMNTEAFF
TRBJ2-1,.,TRBV7-9,16,TRBD2,TGTGCCAGCAGCTTAGCACTAGCGGGGTCCTACAATGAGCAGTTCTTC,CASSLALAGSYNEQFF
TRBJ1-2,.,TRBV9,15,.,TGTGCCAGCAGCGTAGACCCAGCTCCGGTCTATGGCTACACCTTC,CASSVDPAPVYGYTF
TRBJ1-4,once,TRBV5-1,14,.,TGCGCCAGCAGCTTAGCAGGGACGGGCGAAAAACTGTTTTTT,CASSLAGTGEKLFF
TRBJ2-1,.,TRBV11-2,17,TRBD2,TGTGCCAGCAGCTCATACGGGGCTAGCGGGAGAGGCAATGAGCAGTTCTTC,CASSSYGASGRGNEQFF
TRBJ2-7,.,TRBV4-1,16,.,TGCGCCAGCAGCCAAGAAGACCCCGGGCAGGGCTACGAGCAGTACTTC,CASSQEDPGQGYEQYF
TRBJ1-2,few,TRBV29-1,13,.,TGCAGCGTTGGAGGGACCTCCCCCGATGGCTACACCTTC,CSVGGTSPDGYTF
TRBJ2-3,.,TRBV5-1,14,.,TGCGCCAGCAGCTTGGAGGGCAGCACAGATACGCAGTATTTT,CASSLEGSTDTQYF
TRBJ1-2,.,TRBV29-1,12,.,TGCAGCGTTGGAGTCCCAGTTCTCGGCTACACCTTC,CSVGVPVLGYTF
TRBJ2-7,.,TRBV7-2,16,.,TGTGCCAGCAGCTTAGTGCGGGGACCTATCTCCTACGAGCAGTACTTC,CASSLVRGPISYEQYF
TRBJ1-6,.,TRBV6-4,15,TRBD1,TGTGCCAGCAGCGAGCGGACAGGGGGTAATTCACCCCTCCACTTT,CASSERTGGNSPLHF
TRBJ2-7,.,TRBV4-3,17,TRBD1,TGCGCCAGCAGCCAAGCGGCAGGGGGCTCCTGGGGCTACGAGCAGTACTTC,CASSQAAGGSWGYEQYF
TRBJ1-2,.,TRBV5-1,15,.,TGCGCCAGCAGCCCTGAAACAGGGTTGACCTATGGCTACACCTTC,CASSPETGLTYGYTF
TRBJ1-5,.,TRBV5-6,15,.,TGTGCCAGCAGCCTACAGGGTCCTCCCAATCAGCCCCAGCATTTT,CASSLQGPPNQPQHF